Listed below are T cell receptor beta chains from one sample, sequenced in a study of CD8+ T cells in alopecia areata. Generated by immunoSEQ multiplex PCR, the TCRdb table keeps only in-frame clones and is missing some. The data hold about 190,000 clones, with 64% observed a single time. The sequenced sample was CD4+ T cells sorted from blood, obtained at week 4, from a patient treated with tofacitinib. These receptors were collected from a human donor with alopecia areata. Both conserved end residues are trimmed from each CDR3. Fields, in order: J gene, V gene, CDR3 protein.

>TRBJ1-1|TRBV7-2
ASSLVRAF
>TRBJ1-1|TRBV29-1
SVEGRSNTEAF
>TRBJ1-1|TRBV6-1
ASSEDRAGVNTEAF
>TRBJ2-1|TRBV7-8
ASSDRDRYNEQF
>TRBJ2-5|TRBV7-2
ASSPQRETQY
>TRBJ1-3|TRBV30
AWSDRGNTIY
>TRBJ1-2|TRBV7-9
ASSLEAGDNGYT
>TRBJ1-2|TRBV20-1
SANYGYT
>TRBJ2-1|TRBV27
ASYGGSSYNEQF
>TRBJ1-1|TRBV5-1
ASSLTPKERNTEAF
>TRBJ1-5|TRBV7-2
ASSLRGNQPQH
>TRBJ1-1|TRBV29-1
CYGDTEAF
>TRBJ2-7|TRBV6-5
ASRLAGRPYEQY
>TRBJ1-6|TRBV4-2
ASSQSWNSPLH
>TRBJ2-4|TRBV9
ASSVASGGPVVQ
>TRBJ1-3|TRBV4-3
ASSQDPASFGNTIY
>TRBJ2-5|TRBV5-1
ASRTDRLQETQY
>TRBJ2-1|TRBV2
ASSWGTSVNEQF
>TRBJ2-3|TRBV29-1
STRTSGGITDTQY
>TRBJ1-2|TRBV9
ASSSYRGGGYT
>TRBJ1-6|TRBV10-2
ASRSDSGGNSPLH
>TRBJ1-1|TRBV29-1
SVTRGPNTEAF
>TRBJ2-5|TRBV5-1
ASSPRTSGARDKTQY
>TRBJ1-2|TRBV7-8
ASSATGPSLAYT
>TRBJ2-3|TRBV15
ATSRDSGLNTDTQY
>TRBJ1-2|TRBV18
ASSNGNVNYGYT
>TRBJ2-2|TRBV4-3
ASSLGQGFTGELF
>TRBJ2-7|TRBV27
ASSNRDRGLLY
>TRBJ1-3|TRBV15
ATSRQHTGSGNTIY
>TRBJ2-2|TRBV4-3
ASSHGPGTGELF
>TRBJ2-3|TRBV7-2
ASSSGYTDTQY
>TRBJ1-1|TRBV30
AWSVQGSAEAF
>TRBJ2-3|TRBV29-1
SVQITDRVPQY
>TRBJ1-1|TRBV10-3
AIRDSMNTEAF
>TRBJ1-2|TRBV14
ASSPDRGYGYT
>TRBJ2-5|TRBV5-1
ASSLAGSETQY
>TRBJ2-5|TRBV2
ASSLTMAGETQY
>TRBJ2-1|TRBV7-9
ASSLQAGANNEQF
>TRBJ1-2|TRBV29-1
SVDRGRYGYT
>TRBJ2-7|TRBV5-4
ASSLGQAREQY
>TRBJ2-3|TRBV29-1
SVEQLAGDTQY
>TRBJ2-1|TRBV19
ASKGAGRAYNEQF
>TRBJ1-6|TRBV5-1
ASSNRQGSSYNSPLH
>TRBJ1-2|TRBV7-9
ASDGQGKPGYGYT
>TRBJ2-1|TRBV29-1
SVEGLLAGVGNEQF
>TRBJ1-6|TRBV15
ATSSRQGLLPLH
>TRBJ1-4|TRBV7-2
ASSLAKTPNEKLF
>TRBJ2-1|TRBV11-2
ASSFDRANEQF
>TRBJ2-5|TRBV10-3
AISEPGQAYQETQY
>TRBJ2-7|TRBV6-1
ASRRQGETYEQY
>TRBJ1-4|TRBV15
ATSRGSSWGVTNEKLF
>TRBJ2-7|TRBV10-3
AISRLGGHEQY
>TRBJ1-2|TRBV16
ASSQSPSYGYT
>TRBJ2-5|TRBV14
ASSQGQHSQETQY